This entry concerns a single T cell receptor (beta chain). Selected positively for CCR7 and CD45RO-negative, naive CD8 cells excluded terminally differentiated effector memory CD45RA+ cells. This record belongs to a study of shared clonotypes between healthy human individuals. In the study overall: Donor composition was two women and three men, aged 18 to 49. Per donor, three plates held CD4 naive cells, three held CD4 memory, two held CD8 naive and one held CD8 memory.

Deep-level settings were used for running the assay. The table came from immunoSEQ multiplex PCR; TCRdb's copy has only in-frame clones and leaves some out. Altogether some 1,900,000 clones are present, roughly 94% being singletons, with the ten largest covering less than 1.5%. CDR1 and CDR2 from the germline V gene are MDHEN and SYDVKM. Deletions cut 5 bases from V and 4 bases from J, with 18 bases between. This CDR3 is built from 15 residues. The gene calls are TRBV28 and TRBJ2-7, with D perhaps TRBD1 (7 bases). The sequenced sample was naive CD8+ T cells sorted from blood. The receptor comes from a man aged 18 to 30 in good health. The CDR3 reads CASSSSRGATYEQYF. The DNA for the CDR3 is TGTGCCAGCAGTAGCTCCAGGGGGGCGACTTACGAGCAGTACTTC.